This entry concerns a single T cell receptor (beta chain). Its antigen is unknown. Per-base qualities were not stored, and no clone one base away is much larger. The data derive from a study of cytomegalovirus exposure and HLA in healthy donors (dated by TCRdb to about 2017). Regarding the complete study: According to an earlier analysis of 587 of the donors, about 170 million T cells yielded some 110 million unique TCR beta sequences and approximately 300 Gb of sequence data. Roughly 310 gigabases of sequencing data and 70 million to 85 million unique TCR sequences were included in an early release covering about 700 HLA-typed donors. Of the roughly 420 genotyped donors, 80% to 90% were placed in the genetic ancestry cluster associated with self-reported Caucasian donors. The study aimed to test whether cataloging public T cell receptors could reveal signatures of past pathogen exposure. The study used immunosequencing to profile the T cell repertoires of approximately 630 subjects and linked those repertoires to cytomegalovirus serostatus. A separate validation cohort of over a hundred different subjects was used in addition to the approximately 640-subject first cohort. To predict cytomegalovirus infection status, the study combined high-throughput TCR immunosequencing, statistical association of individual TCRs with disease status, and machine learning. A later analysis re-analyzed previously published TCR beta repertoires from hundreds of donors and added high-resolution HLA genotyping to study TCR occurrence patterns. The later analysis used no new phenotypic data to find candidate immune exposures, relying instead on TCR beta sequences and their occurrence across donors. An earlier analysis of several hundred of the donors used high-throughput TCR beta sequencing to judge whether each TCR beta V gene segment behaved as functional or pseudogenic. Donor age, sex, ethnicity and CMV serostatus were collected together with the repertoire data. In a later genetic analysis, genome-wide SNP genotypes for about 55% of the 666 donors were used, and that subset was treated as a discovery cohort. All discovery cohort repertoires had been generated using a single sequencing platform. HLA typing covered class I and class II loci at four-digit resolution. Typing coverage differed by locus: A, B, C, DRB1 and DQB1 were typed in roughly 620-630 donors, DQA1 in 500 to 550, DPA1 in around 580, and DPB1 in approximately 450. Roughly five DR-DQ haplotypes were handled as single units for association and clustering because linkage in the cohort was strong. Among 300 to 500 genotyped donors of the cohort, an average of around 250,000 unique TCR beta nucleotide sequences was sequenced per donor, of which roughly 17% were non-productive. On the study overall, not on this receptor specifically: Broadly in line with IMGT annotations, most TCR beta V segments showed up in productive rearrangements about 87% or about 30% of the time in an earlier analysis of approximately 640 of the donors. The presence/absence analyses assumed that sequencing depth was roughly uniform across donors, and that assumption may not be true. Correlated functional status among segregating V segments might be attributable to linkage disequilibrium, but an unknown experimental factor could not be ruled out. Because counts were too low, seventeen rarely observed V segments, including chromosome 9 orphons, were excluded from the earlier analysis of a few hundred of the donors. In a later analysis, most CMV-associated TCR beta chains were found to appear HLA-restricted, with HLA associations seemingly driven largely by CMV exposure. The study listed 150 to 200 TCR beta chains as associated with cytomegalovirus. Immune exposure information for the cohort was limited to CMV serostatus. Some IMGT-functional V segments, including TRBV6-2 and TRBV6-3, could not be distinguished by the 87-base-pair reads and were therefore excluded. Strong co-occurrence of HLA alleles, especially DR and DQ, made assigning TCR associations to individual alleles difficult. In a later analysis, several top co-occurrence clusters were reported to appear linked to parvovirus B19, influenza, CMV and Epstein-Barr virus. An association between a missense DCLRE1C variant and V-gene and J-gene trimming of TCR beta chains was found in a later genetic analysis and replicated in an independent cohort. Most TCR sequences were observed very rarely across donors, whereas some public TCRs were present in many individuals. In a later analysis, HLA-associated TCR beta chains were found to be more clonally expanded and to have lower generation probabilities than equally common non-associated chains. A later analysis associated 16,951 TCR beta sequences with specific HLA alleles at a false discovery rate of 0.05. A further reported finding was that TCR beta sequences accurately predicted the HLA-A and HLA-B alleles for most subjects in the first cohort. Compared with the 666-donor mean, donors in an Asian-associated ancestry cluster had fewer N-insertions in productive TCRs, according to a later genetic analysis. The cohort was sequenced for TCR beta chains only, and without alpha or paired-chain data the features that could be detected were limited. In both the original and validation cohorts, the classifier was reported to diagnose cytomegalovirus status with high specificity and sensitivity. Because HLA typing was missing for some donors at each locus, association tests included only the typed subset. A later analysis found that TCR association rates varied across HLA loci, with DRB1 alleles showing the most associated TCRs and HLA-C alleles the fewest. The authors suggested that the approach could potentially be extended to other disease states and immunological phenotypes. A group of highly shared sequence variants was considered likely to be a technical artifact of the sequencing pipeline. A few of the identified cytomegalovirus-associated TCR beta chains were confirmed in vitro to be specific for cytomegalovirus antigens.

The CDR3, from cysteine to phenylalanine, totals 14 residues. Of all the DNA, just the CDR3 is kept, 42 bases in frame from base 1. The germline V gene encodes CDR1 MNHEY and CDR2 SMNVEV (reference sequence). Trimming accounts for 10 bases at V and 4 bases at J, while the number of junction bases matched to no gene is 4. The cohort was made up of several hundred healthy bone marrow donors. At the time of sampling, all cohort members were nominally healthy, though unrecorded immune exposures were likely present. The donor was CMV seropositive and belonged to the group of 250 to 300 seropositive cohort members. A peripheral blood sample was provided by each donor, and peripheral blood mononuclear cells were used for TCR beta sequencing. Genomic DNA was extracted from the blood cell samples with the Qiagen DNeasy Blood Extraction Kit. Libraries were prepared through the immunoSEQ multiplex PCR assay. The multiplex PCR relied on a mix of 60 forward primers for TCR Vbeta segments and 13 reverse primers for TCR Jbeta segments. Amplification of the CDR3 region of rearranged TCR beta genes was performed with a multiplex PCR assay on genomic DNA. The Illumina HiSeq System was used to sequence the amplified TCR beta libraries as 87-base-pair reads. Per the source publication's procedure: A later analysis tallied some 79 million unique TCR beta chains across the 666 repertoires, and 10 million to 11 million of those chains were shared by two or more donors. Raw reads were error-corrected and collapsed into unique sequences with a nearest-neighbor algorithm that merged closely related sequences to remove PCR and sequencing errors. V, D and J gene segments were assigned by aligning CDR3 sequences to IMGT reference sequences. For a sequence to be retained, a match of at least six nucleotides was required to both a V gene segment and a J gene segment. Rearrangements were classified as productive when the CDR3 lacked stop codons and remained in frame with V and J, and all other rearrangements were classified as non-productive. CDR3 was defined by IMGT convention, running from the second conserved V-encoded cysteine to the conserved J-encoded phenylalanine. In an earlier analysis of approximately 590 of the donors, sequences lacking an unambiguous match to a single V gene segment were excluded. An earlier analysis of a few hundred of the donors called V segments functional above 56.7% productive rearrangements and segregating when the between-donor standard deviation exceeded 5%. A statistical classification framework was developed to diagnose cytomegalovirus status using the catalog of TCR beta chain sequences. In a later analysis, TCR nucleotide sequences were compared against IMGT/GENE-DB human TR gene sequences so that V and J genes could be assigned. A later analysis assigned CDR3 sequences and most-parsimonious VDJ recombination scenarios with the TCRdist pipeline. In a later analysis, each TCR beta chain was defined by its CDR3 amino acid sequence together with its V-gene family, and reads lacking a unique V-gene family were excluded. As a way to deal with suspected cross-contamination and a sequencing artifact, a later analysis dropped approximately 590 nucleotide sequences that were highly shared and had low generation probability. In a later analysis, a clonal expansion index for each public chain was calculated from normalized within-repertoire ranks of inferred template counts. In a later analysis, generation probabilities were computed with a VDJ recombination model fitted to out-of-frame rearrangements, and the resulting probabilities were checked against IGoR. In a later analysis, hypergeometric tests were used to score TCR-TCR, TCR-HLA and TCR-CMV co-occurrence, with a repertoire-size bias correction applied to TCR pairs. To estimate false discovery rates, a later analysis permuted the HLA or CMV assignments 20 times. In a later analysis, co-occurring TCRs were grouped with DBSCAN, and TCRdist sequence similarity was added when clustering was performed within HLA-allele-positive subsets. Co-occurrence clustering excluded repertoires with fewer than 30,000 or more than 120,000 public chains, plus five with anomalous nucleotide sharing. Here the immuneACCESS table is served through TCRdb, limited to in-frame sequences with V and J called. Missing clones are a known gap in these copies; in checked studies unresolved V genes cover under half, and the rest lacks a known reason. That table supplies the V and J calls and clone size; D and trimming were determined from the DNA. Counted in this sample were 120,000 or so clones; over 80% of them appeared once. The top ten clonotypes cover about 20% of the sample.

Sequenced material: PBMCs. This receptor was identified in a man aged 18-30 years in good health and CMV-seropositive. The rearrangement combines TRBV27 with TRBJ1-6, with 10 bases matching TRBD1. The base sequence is TGTGCCACCGGGACAGGGGATTATAATTCACCCCTCCACTTT. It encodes CATGTGDYNSPLHF.